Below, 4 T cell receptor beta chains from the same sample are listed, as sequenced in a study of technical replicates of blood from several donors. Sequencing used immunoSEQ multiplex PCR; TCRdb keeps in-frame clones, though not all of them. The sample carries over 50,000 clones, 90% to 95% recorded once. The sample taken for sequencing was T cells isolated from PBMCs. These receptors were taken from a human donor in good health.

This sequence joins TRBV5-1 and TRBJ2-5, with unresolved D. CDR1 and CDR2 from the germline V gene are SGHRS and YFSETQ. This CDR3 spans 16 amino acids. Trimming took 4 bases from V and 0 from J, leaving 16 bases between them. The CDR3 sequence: CASSRAVVENQETQYF. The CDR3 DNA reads TGCGCCAGCAGCCGCGCCGTCGTGGAGAACCAAGAGACCCAGTACTTC.

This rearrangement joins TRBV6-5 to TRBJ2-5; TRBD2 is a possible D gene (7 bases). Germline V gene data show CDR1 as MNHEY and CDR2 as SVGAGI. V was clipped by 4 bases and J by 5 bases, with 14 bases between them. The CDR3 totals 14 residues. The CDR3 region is CASSSGGPWETQYF. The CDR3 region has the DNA TGTGCCAGCAGTTCCGGGGGGCCGTGGGAGACCCAGTACTTC.

CDR3 sequence (DNA): TGCAGCGTTGGAGAGCCGACCAGGCAGCCTTACGAGCAGTACTTC. This translates into CSVGEPTRQPYEQYF. The chain combines TRBV29-1 with TRBJ2-7; D is uncertain. V gave up 4 bases and J gave up 4 bases, with 20 bases separating them. In germline, CDR1 is SQVTM, CDR2 ANQGSEA. The CDR3 sequence is 15 residues long.

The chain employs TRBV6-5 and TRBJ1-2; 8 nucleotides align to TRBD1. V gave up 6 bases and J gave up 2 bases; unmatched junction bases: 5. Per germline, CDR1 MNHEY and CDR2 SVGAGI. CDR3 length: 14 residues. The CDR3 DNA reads TGTGCCAGCAGAGCGGACAGGGTGAACTATGGCTACACCTTC. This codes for CASRADRVNYGYTF.